This T cell receptor beta chain was sequenced during a study of blood T cell repertoires in COVID-19. Assay: immunoSEQ multiplex PCR; the TCRdb copy retains only in-frame clones and omits some. The table records about 270,000 clones, roughly nine tenths of them present only once. J was trimmed by 3 bases and V by 5 bases; bases with no gene match: 6. The CDR3 is 15 amino acids. Germline V gene data show CDR1 as SGHNT and CDR2 as YENEEA. The source material was peripheral blood. This sequence originates from a man aged 35 to 55 with active or convalescent COVID-19. This sequence joins TRBV11-3 and TRBJ2-2, with 7 positions matching TRBD1. The CDR3 DNA reads TGTGCCAGCAGCCCGGGACAGAGCGACACCGGGGAGCTGTTTTTT. Translation: CASSPGQSDTGELFF.